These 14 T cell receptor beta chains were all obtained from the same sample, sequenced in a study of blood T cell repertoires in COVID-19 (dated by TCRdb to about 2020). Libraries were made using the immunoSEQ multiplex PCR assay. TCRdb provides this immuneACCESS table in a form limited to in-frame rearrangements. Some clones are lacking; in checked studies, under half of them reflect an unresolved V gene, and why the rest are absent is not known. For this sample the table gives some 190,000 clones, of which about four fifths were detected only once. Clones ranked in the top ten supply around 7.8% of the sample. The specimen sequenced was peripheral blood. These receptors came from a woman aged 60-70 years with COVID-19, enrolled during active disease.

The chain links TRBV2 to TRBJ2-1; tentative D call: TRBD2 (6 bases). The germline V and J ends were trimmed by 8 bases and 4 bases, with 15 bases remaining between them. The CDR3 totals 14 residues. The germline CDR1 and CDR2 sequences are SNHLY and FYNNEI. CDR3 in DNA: TGTGCCAGCCAACCTGGGGGGACGTACAATGAGCAGTTCTTC. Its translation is CASQPGGTYNEQFF.

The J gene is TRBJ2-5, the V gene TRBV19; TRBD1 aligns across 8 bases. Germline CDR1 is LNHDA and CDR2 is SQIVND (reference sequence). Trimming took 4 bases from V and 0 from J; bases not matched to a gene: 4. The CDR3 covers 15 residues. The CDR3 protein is CASSTRQGHQETQYF. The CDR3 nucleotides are TGTGCCAGTAGTACGAGACAGGGGCACCAAGAGACCCAGTACTTC. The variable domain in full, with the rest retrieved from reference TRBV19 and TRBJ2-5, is DGGITQSPKYLFRKEGQNVTLSCEQNLNHDAMYWYRQDPGQGLRLIYYSQIVNDFQKGDIAEGYSVSREKKESFPLTVTSAQKNPTAFYLCASSTRQGHQETQYFGPGTRLLVL.

DNA for the CDR3: TGTGCCAGTAGTATAGGGGGGACTAGTGGGACAGATACGCAGTATTTT. This translates into CASSIGGTSGTDTQYF. The chain couples TRBV19 to TRBJ2-3; TRBD2 matches 8 bases. The length of the CDR3 is 16 residues. V gave up 1 base and J gave up 3 bases; unmatched junction bases: 6. The germline CDR1 and CDR2 sequences are LNHDA and SQIVND (reference sequence).

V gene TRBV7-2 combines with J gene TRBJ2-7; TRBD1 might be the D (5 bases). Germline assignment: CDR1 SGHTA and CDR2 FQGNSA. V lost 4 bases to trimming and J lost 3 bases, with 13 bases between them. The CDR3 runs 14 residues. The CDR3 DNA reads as TGTGCCAGCAGCTCCCCTTGGACAAGCTACGAGCAGTACTTC. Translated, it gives CASSSPWTSYEQYF.

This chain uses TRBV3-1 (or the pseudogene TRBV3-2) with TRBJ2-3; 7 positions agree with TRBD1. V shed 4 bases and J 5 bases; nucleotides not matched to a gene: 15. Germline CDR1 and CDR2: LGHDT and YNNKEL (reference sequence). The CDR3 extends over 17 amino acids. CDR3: CASSLGDLDRAGDTQYF. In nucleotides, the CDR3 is TGTGCCAGCAGCCTAGGAGATCTTGACAGGGCCGGAGATACGCAGTATTTT.

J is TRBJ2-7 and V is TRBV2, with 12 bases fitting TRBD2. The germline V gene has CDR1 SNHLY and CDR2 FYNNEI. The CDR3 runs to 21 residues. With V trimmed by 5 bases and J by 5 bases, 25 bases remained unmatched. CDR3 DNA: TGTGCCAGCAGTCACCCCCGGCGGACTAGCGGGACCTCTCCGGTCGGCGACGAGCAGTACTTC. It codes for CASSHPRRTSGTSPVGDEQYF.

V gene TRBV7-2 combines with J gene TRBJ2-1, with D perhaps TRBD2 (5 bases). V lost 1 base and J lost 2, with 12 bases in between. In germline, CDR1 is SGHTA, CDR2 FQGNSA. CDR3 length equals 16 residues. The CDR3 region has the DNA TGTGCCAGCAGCTTAGGGCTAGCCCCTGCCTACAATGAGCAGTTCTTC. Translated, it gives CASSLGLAPAYNEQFF.

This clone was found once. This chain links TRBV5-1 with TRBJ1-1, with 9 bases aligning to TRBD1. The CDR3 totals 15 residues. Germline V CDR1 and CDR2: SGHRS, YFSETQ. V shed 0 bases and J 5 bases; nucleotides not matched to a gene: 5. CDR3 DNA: TGCGCCAGCAGCTTGGGGACAGGGGATGGGACTGAAGCTTTCTTT. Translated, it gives CASSLGTGDGTEAFF.

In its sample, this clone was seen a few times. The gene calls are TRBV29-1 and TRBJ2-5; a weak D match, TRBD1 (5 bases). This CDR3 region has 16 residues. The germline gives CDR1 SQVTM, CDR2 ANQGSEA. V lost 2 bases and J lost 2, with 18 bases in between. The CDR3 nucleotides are TGCAGCGTTGAATCGGTTCAGGGCAGCTCTCAAGAGACCCAGTACTTC. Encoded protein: CSVESVQGSSQETQYF.

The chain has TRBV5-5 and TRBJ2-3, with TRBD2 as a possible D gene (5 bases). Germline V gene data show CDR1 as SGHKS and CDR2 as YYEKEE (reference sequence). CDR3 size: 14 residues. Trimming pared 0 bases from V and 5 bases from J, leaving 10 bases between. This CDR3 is CASSLVGVGDTQYF. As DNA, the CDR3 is TGTGCCAGCAGCTTGGTCGGGGTTGGAGATACGCAGTATTTT.

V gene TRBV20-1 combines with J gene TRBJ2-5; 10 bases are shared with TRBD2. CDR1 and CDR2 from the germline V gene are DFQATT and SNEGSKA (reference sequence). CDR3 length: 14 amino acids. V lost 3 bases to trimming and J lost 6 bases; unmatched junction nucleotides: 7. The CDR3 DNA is TGCAGTGCTAGTTTCAGCGGGGGGGAGAAGACCCAGTACTTC. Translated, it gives CSASFSGGEKTQYF.

As DNA, the CDR3 is TGTGCCAGCAGGCAGGCTTTGGAGGCTAATGAAAAACTGTTTTTT. Protein sequence: CASRQALEANEKLFF. The rearrangement links TRBV6-5 to TRBJ1-4; no clear D gene. V was pared by 6 bases and J by 3 bases, with 14 bases between. The germline gives CDR1 MNHEY, CDR2 SVGAGI. This CDR3 comprises 15 residues.

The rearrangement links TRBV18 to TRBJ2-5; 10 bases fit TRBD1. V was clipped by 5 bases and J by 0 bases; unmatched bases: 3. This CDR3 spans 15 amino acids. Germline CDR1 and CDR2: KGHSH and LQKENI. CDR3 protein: CASSKDRGYQETQYF. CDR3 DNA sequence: TGTGCCAGCTCAAAGGACAGGGGGTACCAAGAGACCCAGTACTTC.

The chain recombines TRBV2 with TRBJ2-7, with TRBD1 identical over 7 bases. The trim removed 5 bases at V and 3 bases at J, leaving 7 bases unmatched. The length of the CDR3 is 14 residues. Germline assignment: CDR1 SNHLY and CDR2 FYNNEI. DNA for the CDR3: TGTGCCAGCAGTCAGGGACAGAGATACTACGAGCAGTACGTC. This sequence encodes CASSQGQRYYEQYV.